Described below is a single TCR beta chain sequence and its context. This record belongs to a study of blood T cell repertoires in COVID-19. Background on the study: PBMCs, B-cell-depleted T cells, or T cells were the source of the cDNA or gDNA that made up the material.

This CDR3 has 15 amino acids. The V end was cut by 6 bases, the J end by 0 bases, with 12 bases between. In germline, CDR1 is MNHEY, CDR2 SVGAGI. Authors' processing steps: Amplification from reference gene primers served as the basis for estimated nucleated cell counts. The protocol was immunoSEQ multiplex PCR, while the TCRdb copy is restricted to in-frame clones and leaves out a portion. From that table come the V and J calls and clone size; the DNA was used to work out D and trimming. The data hold roughly 80,000 clones, with around four fifths observed a single time. The sequenced sample was peripheral blood. The chain joins TRBV6-5 to TRBJ1-3; D is unresolved. This TCR was recovered from a human donor in a cohort sampled during active COVID-19. The CDR3 coding sequence is TGTGCCAGCAGCGCTCCCCATAGCTCTGGAAACACCATATATTTT. Its translation is CASSAPHSSGNTIYF.